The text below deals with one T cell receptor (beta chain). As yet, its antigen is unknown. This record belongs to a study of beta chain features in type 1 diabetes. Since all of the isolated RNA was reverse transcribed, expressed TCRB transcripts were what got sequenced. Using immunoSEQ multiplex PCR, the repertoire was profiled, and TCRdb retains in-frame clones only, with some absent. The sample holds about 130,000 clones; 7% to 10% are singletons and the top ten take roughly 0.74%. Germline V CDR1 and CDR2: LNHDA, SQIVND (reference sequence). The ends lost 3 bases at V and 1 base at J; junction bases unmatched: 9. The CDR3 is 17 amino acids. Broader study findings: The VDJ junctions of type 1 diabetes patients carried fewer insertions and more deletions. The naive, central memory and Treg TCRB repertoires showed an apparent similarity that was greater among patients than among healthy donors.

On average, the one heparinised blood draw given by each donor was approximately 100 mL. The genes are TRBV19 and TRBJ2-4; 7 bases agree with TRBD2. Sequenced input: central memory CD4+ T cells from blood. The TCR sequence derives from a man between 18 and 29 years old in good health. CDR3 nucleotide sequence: TGTGCCAGTAGTATCGGCCTAGCGCGGGGGGCCAAAAACATTCAGTACTTC. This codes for CASSIGLARGAKNIQYF.